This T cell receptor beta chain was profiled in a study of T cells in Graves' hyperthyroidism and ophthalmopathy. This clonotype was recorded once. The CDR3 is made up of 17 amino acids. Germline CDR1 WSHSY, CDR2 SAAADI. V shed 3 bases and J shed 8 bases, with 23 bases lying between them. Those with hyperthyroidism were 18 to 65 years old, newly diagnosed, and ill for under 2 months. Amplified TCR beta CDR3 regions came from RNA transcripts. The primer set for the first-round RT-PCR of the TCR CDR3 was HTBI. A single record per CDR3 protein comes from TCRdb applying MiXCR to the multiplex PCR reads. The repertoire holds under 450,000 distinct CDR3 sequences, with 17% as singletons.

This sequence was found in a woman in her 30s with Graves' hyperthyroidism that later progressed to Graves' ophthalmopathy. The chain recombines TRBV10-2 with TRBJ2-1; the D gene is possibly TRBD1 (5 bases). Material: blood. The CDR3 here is CASSDSRAKHSGDEQFF. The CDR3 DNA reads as TGCGCCAGCAGTGATTCCAGGGCGAAACATTCCGGTGATGAGCAGTTCTTC.